This T cell receptor (beta chain) was recorded in a study of blood T cell repertoires in COVID-19. As for the study in general: Italy, Spain and the United States were the sources of the convalescent and acute COVID-19 samples.

Germline lookup yields CDR1 SGHRS and CDR2 YFSETQ. Trimming took 0 bases from V and 3 from J; bases not matched to a gene: 5. This CDR3 has 16 amino acids. The Seattle patients, enrolled during active infection, were followed longitudinally. As processed by the authors: Nucleated cell counts were estimated from reference gene primer amplification. Produced via immunoSEQ multiplex PCR; TCRdb's table is partial and in-frame only. V and J calls and clone size are as listed in that table; D and trimming were resolved from the DNA. The data hold under 200,000 clones, with roughly 80% observed a single time.

Material: peripheral blood. The rearrangement uses TRBV5-1 and TRBJ1-4, with 7 bases lining up with TRBD1. The clonotype originates from a woman between 65 and 79 years old with COVID-19, enrolled during active disease. Here the CDR3 DNA reads TGCGCCAGCAGCTTGGAGCCCGGGACAGCTAATGAAAAACTGTTTTTT. It is translated as CASSLEPGTANEKLFF.